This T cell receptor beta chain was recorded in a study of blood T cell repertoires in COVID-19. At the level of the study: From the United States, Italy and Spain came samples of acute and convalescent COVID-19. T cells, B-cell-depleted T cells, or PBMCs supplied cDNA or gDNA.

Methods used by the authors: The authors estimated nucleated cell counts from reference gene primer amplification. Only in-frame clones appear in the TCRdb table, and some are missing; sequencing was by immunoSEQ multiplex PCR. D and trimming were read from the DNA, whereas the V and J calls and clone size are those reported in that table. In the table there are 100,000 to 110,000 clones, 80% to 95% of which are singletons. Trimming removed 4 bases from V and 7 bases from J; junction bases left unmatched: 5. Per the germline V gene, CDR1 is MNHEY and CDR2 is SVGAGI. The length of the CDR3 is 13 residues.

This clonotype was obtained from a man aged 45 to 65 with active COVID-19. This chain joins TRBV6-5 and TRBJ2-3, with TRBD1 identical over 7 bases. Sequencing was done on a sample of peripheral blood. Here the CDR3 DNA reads TGTGCCAGCAGTTCCAACAGGGGTAATACGCAGTATTTT. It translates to CASSSNRGNTQYF.